The rows below give T cell receptor beta chains drawn from one sample of a study of T cells in localized non-small cell lung cancer. Assay used: immunoSEQ multiplex PCR; TCRdb lists only in-frame clones, some missing. The table has 1,500 to 2,000 clones, less than 20% seen once; the top ten hold around 20%. The sample consisted of normal lung tissue next to the tumor, taken before any cancer treatment. The receptors were sampled from a male donor at least 60 years old with stage III squamous cell lung carcinoma. The CDR3 runs from the conserved cysteine through the conserved F or W. Fields, in order: V gene, D gene, clone size, J gene, CDR3 DNA, CDR3 protein. D genes are given only for firm matches. Rows may omit the clone size; those that give it use once, few, many or a size class.

TRBV19	TRBD1	.	TRBJ2-5	TGTGCCAGTAGCCAGGGACAGAGTGAGACCCAGTACTTC	CASSQGQSETQYF
TRBV7-1	.	few	TRBJ1-2	TGTGCCAGCAGCTTACCGACTAACTATGGCTACACCTTC	CASSLPTNYGYTF
TRBV10-3	.	medium-sized	TRBJ1-6	TGTGCCATCAGTGAGTCAGGGACTAATTCACCCCTCCACTTT	CAISESGTNSPLHF
TRBV4-1	TRBD1	.	TRBJ2-7	TGCGCCAGCAGCCGATTACAGGGGGCCGTCTACGAGCAGTACTTC	CASSRLQGAVYEQYF
TRBV11-3	TRBD2	few	TRBJ2-1	TGTGCCAGCAGCGGAAGCGGGGGGGCCGGTTACAATGAGCAGTTCTTC	CASSGSGGAGYNEQFF
TRBV19	TRBD2	.	TRBJ2-5	TGTGCCAGTAGTTCCAGGAGACTAGCGGGGGGATTGGGAGAGACCCAGTACTTC	CASSSRRLAGGLGETQYF
TRBV18	TRBD1	few	TRBJ2-7	TGTGCCAGCTCTCCGGGACAGGGGACACCCTACGAGCAGTACTTC	CASSPGQGTPYEQYF
TRBV5-1	.	.	TRBJ2-7	TGCGCCAGCTCCCCTGGGGGGGGCGTAACCTACGAGCAGTACTTC	CASSPGGGVTYEQYF
TRBV19	.	few	TRBJ2-7	TGTGCCAGTAGTATGTGGCAGGGACCACCCTACGAGCAGTACTTC	CASSMWQGPPYEQYF
TRBV6-8	TRBD1	few	TRBJ1-6	TGTGCCAGCAGTGGGGGGACAGGGCCTAATTCACCCCTCCACTTT	CASSGGTGPNSPLHF
TRBV6-8	TRBD1	few	TRBJ1-1	TGTGCCAGCAGTGGGAGGGACAGGGGGAACACTGAAGCTTTCTTT	CASSGRDRGNTEAFF
TRBV10-3	.	few	TRBJ1-5	TGTGCCATCAGTGAGAGGCAGGGTAGTCAGCCCCAGCATTTT	CAISERQGSQPQHF
TRBV9	TRBD1	.	TRBJ1-1	TGTGCCAGCAGCGGGGGACAGGATAAAGCTTTCTTT	CASSGGQDKAFF
TRBV11-3	.	medium-sized	TRBJ1-1	TGTGCCAGCAGCTTGTGGACAGAGAACACTGAAGCTTTCTTT	CASSLWTENTEAFF
TRBV11-3	TRBD2	few	TRBJ2-7	TGTGCCAGCAGAACGGGACTAGCGGGCTCCTACGAGCAGTACTTC	CASRTGLAGSYEQYF
TRBV2	TRBD2	few	TRBJ2-1	TGTGCCAGCAACCCACCTCTAGCGGGGGGGTACAATGAGCAGTTCTTC	CASNPPLAGGYNEQFF
TRBV6-8	TRBD1	few	TRBJ1-2	TGTGCCAGCAGTCCTTCGGGACAGGGGTATGGCTACACCTTC	CASSPSGQGYGYTF
TRBV7-2	TRBD1	few	TRBJ1-1	TGTGCCAGCAGCCCCGGGACAGTAACTGAAGCTTTCTTT	CASSPGTVTEAFF
TRBV7-6	TRBD2	.	TRBJ2-2	TGTGCCAGCACCTCCCGCGGGGGAGGGAACACCGGGGAGCTGTTTTTT	CASTSRGGGNTGELFF
TRBV11-3	TRBD1	large	TRBJ2-7	TGTGCCAGCAGCCCGGGCGGGACAGGTTCCTACGAGCAGTACTTC	CASSPGGTGSYEQYF
TRBV6-8	.	medium-sized	TRBJ2-7	TGTGCCAGCAGTGAGCGGACCGACTTCGACGAGCAGTACTTC	CASSERTDFDEQYF
TRBV11-3	.	.	TRBJ2-7	TGTGCCAGCAGCCCCCCCGGGGCCCAGGGCCAAGACGAGCAGTACTTC	CASSPPGAQGQDEQYF
TRBV11-3	.	medium-sized	TRBJ2-5	TGTGCCAGCAGCTTAGGGCGGTCGGGAGAGACCCAGTACTTC	CASSLGRSGETQYF
TRBV11-3	TRBD2	medium-sized	TRBJ2-1	TGTGCCAGCAGCTCCTTCGGGGCTAGCGGGGGCCCCAGCTCCTACAATGAGCAGTTCTTC	CASSSFGASGGPSSYNEQFF
TRBV15	.	few	TRBJ2-5	TGTGCCACCAGCAGAGGAGGAGCGTACCCGGGGGAGACCCAGTACTTC	CATSRGGAYPGETQYF